This entry lists 4 T cell receptor beta chains sequenced from one sample in a study of response to subunit inactivated influenza vaccine. TCRdb analysed the RT-PCR reads with MiXCR anew, one entry per CDR3 protein. Among 650,000 to 700,000 distinct CDR3 sequences, approximately 15% were seen once, and the ten largest hold about 9.9%. The source material was PBMCs from blood, sampled 12 days after vaccination. Receptor source: a man between 45 and 60 years old who received an inactivated influenza vaccine.

Only one count was recorded for this clonotype. V gene TRBV6-5 combines with J gene TRBJ2-6; D tentatively reads TRBD1 or TRBD2 (5 bases each). The CDR3 covers 19 residues. With 0 bases removed from V and 0 bases from J, the gap between germline ends came to 15 bases. Germline V gene data show CDR1 as MNHEY and CDR2 as SVGAGI. Here the CDR3 reads CASSYSRDHPSSGANVLTF. For the CDR3, the DNA is TGTGCCAGCAGTTACTCTAGGGACCACCCCTCCTCTGGGGCCAACGTCCTGACTTTC.

This clonotype was recorded a few times. The chain links TRBV5-1 to TRBJ2-6; D call uncertain. In germline, CDR1 is SGHRS, CDR2 YFSETQ. V dropped 0 bases and J dropped 4 bases, with 11 bases sitting between them. CDR3 length equals 16 residues. The CDR3 DNA is TGCGCCAGCAGCTTGGGACAATTCACGGGGGCCAACGTCCTGACTTTC. Translation gives CASSLGQFTGANVLTF.

The rearrangement uses TRBV7-8 and TRBJ2-1, with 11 bases aligning to TRBD2. CDR1 and CDR2 from the germline V gene are SGHVS and FQNEAQ. V shed 5 bases, J shed 8 bases, and the junction held 5 bases outside the gene matches. The CDR3 is 14 residues long. The CDR3 DNA sequence: TGTGCCAGCAGCCCACCGGGACTAGCGGATGAGCAGTTCTTC. It is translated as CASSPPGLADEQFF.

In its sample, this clonotype was seen many times. The chain uses TRBV12-3 or TRBV12-4 and TRBJ2-1; unclear D gene. This CDR3 contains 14 residues. The germline V and J ends were trimmed by 1 base and 9 bases, with 13 bases remaining between them. CDR3 protein: CASSLGFSGGEQFF. CDR3 in DNA: TGTGCCAGCAGTTTAGGCTTCTCGGGTGGTGAGCAGTTCTTC.